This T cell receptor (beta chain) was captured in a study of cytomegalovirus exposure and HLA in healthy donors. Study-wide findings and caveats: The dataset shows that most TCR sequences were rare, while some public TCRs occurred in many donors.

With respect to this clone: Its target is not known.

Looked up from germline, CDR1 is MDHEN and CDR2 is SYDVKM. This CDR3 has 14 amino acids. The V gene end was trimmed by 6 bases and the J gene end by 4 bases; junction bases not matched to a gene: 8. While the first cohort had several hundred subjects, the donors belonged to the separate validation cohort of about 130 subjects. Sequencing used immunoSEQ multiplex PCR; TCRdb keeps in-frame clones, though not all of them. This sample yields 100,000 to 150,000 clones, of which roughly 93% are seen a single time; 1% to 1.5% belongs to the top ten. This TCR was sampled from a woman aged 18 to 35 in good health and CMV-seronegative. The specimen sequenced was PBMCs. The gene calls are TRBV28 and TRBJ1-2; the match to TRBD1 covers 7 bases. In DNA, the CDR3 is TGTGCCAGCAGCCCAGGGGGACCCCTCTATGGCTACACCTTC. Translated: CASSPGGPLYGYTF.